The 2 T cell receptor beta chains presented below share a single source sample, sequenced in a study of cytomegalovirus exposure and HLA in healthy donors. PCR employed 60 Vbeta and 13 Jbeta primers. Sequenced by immunoSEQ multiplex PCR; TCRdb stores in-frame clones only, minus some. The sample records 100,000 to 150,000 clones, approximately 70% being singletons. The specimen was PBMCs. The receptors shown here come from a woman in her sixties in good health and CMV-seropositive.

Only a few counts were recorded for this clone. V and J are TRBV9 and TRBJ2-7, with 10 bases lining up with TRBD2. The germline V gene has CDR1 SGDLS and CDR2 YYNGEE. The V segment lost 2 bases and the J segment 0 bases; nucleotides outside the gene matches: 11. The CDR3 spans 18 residues. The CDR3: CASSVRPYSGGNSYEQYF. DNA of the CDR3: TGTGCCAGCAGCGTCCGACCGTATAGCGGGGGGAACTCCTACGAGCAGTACTTC.

This clone was recorded once. V gene TRBV25-1 combines with J gene TRBJ1-6; D unresolved. The V gene's germline CDR1 is MGHDK and CDR2 SYGVNS. This CDR3 is 14 amino acids long. V gave up 3 bases and J gave up 6 bases, with 9 bases separating them. This chain's CDR3 is CASSDRGLNSPLHF. Here the CDR3 DNA reads TGTGCCAGCAGTGACCGCGGTCTTAATTCACCCCTCCACTTT.